A single sample is the source of the 27 T cell receptor beta chains below, sequenced in a study of blood T cell repertoires in COVID-19. Some clones are missing from TCRdb's copy, which holds only in-frame ones; the method was immunoSEQ multiplex PCR. The sample yields 150,000 or so clones, roughly 85% seen once. The specimen was peripheral blood. Receptors originate from a man aged 55 to 69 with acute or convalescent COVID-19.

The chain recombines TRBV6-5 with TRBJ2-7; perhaps TRBD1 as D (6 bases). Germline loops: CDR1 MNHEY, CDR2 SVGAGI. V lost 5 bases to trimming and J lost 2 bases, with 13 bases between them. The CDR3 totals 14 residues. CDR3 region: CASSNNRDTYEQYF. The CDR3 coding sequence is TGTGCCAGCAGTAACAACCGGGACACCTACGAGCAGTACTTC.

The chain uses TRBV19 and TRBJ2-1, with TRBD2 identical over 13 bases. The junction had 8 bases not matched to a gene; V was cut back by 3 bases and J by 15 bases. This CDR3 spans 14 amino acids. The germline V gene encodes CDR1 LNHDA and CDR2 SQIVND (reference sequence). Written as DNA, the CDR3 is TGTGCCAGTAGTATTCTTACTAGCGGGAGGGTGGTGTTCTTC. Amino acids: CASSILTSGRVVFF.

The CDR3 bases are TGTGCCAGCAGCCTTCTCCCGGACAGCCCCGCTCTTGTCTATGGCTACACCTTC. Protein sequence: CASSLLPDSPALVYGYTF. This chain uses TRBV28 with TRBJ1-2, with D tentatively TRBD1 (6 bases). V was pared by 6 bases and J by 4 bases, with 27 bases between. The CDR3 is 18 amino acids. Germline CDR1 and CDR2: MDHEN and SYDVKM.

The J gene is TRBJ2-5, the V gene TRBV19; the match to TRBD2 covers 9 bases. The CDR3 contains 17 residues. Germline V lookup: CDR1 LNHDA, CDR2 SQIVND (reference sequence). The V segment lost 3 bases and the J segment 0 bases; nucleotides outside the gene matches: 8. CDR3 loop: CASSIRRLAENQETQYF. The CDR3 DNA follows: TGTGCCAGTAGTATTCGTCGACTAGCGGAAAACCAAGAGACCCAGTACTTC.

This chain joins TRBV3-1 (or the pseudogene TRBV3-2) and TRBJ1-1, with 8 bases that match TRBD1. Germline CDR1 LGHDT, CDR2 YNNKEL (reference sequence). CDR3 length: 15 amino acids. V lost 4 bases, J lost 1 base, and 5 bases stayed unmatched. In DNA form, the CDR3 reads TGTGCCAGCAGCCTATATGGACAGGGGAACACTGAAGCTTTCTTT. Amino acids: CASSLYGQGNTEAFF.

V is TRBV6-5 and J is TRBJ1-5; 7 nucleotides match TRBD1. CDR3 length: 13 residues. V shed 6 bases, J shed 8 bases, and the junction held 7 bases outside the gene matches. Germline assignment: CDR1 MNHEY and CDR2 SVGAGI. For the CDR3, the DNA is TGTGCCAGCAGCGGACAGGTTCAGGAGCCCCAGCATTTT. Translating gives CASSGQVQEPQHF.

This rearrangement joins TRBV6-6 to TRBJ2-7, with D tentatively TRBD1 (6 bases). CDR1 and CDR2 (germline): MNHNY, SVGAGI (reference sequence). V shed 0 bases and J shed 3 bases, with 12 bases lying between them. The CDR3 has 15 residues. The CDR3 DNA is TGTGCCAGCAGTTACTCGACGGCAGGGGACTACGAGCAGTACTTC. Residues: CASSYSTAGDYEQYF.

This clone was seen a handful of times. The chain couples TRBV10-2 to TRBJ2-7; D unclear. Between the trimmed V and J ends, which lost 2 bases and 2 bases, there was a span of 10 bases. The length of the CDR3 is 14 residues. Looked up from germline, CDR1 is WSHSY and CDR2 is SAAADI. CDR3 residues: CASSELTRTYEQYF. CDR3 in DNA: TGCGCCAGCAGTGAGCTGACACGTACCTACGAGCAGTACTTC.

The V call is TRBV15, the J call TRBJ2-5, with TRBD1 identical over 9 bases. The ends lost 3 bases at V and 5 bases at J; junction bases unmatched: 7. There are 15 residues in the CDR3. The germline V gene has CDR1 LNHNV and CDR2 YYDKDF (reference sequence). This CDR3 reads CATSRDTGGAETQYF. The CDR3 DNA follows: TGTGCCACCAGCAGGGACACAGGGGGCGCCGAGACCCAGTACTTC.

The CDR3 spells CASSQERGGIDEQFF. CDR3 DNA sequence: TGTGCCAGCAGCCAAGAACGTGGTGGCATCGATGAGCAGTTCTTC. The chain carries TRBV4-2 and TRBJ2-1, with D unresolved. Trimming shortened V by 0 bases and J by 8 bases, and 14 bases separated the two germline ends. Germline CDR1 reads LGHNA; CDR2 reads YNFKEQ. The CDR3 extends over 15 amino acids.

This clone was recorded once. The chain has TRBV27 and TRBJ1-5; D possibly corresponds to TRBD1 (5 bases). The ends were cut back, 5 bases at V and 1 base at J, with 15 bases in the middle. The CDR3 is 16 residues long. Germline assignment: CDR1 MNHEY and CDR2 SMNVEV (reference sequence). The CDR3 DNA is TGTGCCAGCAGTCCCTCCCGGGGGGAGAGCAATCAGCCCCAGCATTTT. Protein: CASSPSRGESNQPQHF.

The chain combines TRBV7-9 with TRBJ1-6, with 7 bases matching TRBD1. CDR3 size: 16 residues. Per germline, CDR1 SEHNR and CDR2 FQNEAQ (reference sequence). V trimming: 1 base; J trimming: 6 bases; junction bases outside the gene matches: 6. The CDR3 is CASSLVVAGGNSPLHF. The DNA for the CDR3 is TGTGCCAGCAGCTTAGTGGTGGCAGGGGGTAATTCACCCCTCCACTTT. The entire variable domain, with the rest obtained from reference TRBV7-9 and TRBJ1-6, is as follows: DTGVSQNPRHKITKRGQNVTFRCDPISEHNRLYWYRQTLGQGPEFLTYFQNEAQLEKSRLLSDRFSAERPKGSFSTLEIQRTEQGDSAMYLCASSLVVAGGNSPLHFGNGTRLTVT.

The chain has TRBV7-9 and TRBJ1-1; D gene ambiguous. The CDR3 totals 16 residues. V lost 7 bases and J lost 0, with 18 bases in between. The germline V gene encodes CDR1 SEHNR and CDR2 FQNEAQ (reference sequence). The CDR3 DNA sequence: TGTGCCAGCACGCCCGGTCAGGTCGGAATGAACACTGAAGCTTTCTTT. Translation: CASTPGQVGMNTEAFF. Full variable domain (outside the CDR3, taken from reference TRBV7-9 and TRBJ1-1): DTGVSQNPRHKITKRGQNVTFRCDPISEHNRLYWYRQTLGQGPEFLTYFQNEAQLEKSRLLSDRFSAERPKGSFSTLEIQRTEQGDSAMYLCASTPGQVGMNTEAFFGQGTRLTVV.

This clone occurred once. The chain carries TRBV4-1 and TRBJ1-2; D ambiguous. Germline V gene data show CDR1 as MGHRA and CDR2 as YSYEKL. Trimming removed 1 base from V and 1 base from J, with 13 bases in between. The CDR3 loop spans 16 amino acids. The CDR3, as DNA: TGCGCCAGCAGCCAAGGTGAATCGGGAAATAACTATGGCTACACCTTC. Translation gives CASSQGESGNNYGYTF.

The chain joins TRBV3-1 (or the pseudogene TRBV3-2) to TRBJ1-5; D call uncertain. Germline CDR1 is LGHDT and CDR2 is YNNKEL (reference sequence). The V end was cut by 1 base, the J end by 3 bases, with 4 bases between. The CDR3 totals 13 residues. CDR3 nucleotide sequence: TGTGCCAGCAGCCAAGGTTACAATCAGCCCCAGCATTTT. It yields the protein CASSQGYNQPQHF.

This clone was seen a handful of times. The chain joins TRBV7-6 to TRBJ2-7; weak D call: TRBD2 (5 bases). The CDR3 runs to 13 residues. The V gene's germline CDR1 is SGHVS and CDR2 FNYEAQ. Trimming stripped 5 bases from V and 0 bases from J, with 8 bases between. The CDR3 loop is CASSTTSSYEQYF. Written as DNA, the CDR3 is TGTGCCAGCAGCACCACTAGCTCCTACGAGCAGTACTTC.

The chain has TRBV6-5 and TRBJ2-1, with D hard to call. The CDR3 consists of 13 residues. The V end lost 10 bases, the J end lost 4 bases, and 14 bases lay between the germline ends. Germline lookup yields CDR1 MNHEY and CDR2 SVGAGI. The CDR3 reads CATRVYWYNEQFF. The CDR3 DNA follows: TGTGCCACACGAGTGTACTGGTACAATGAGCAGTTCTTC.

The V and J genes are TRBV9 and TRBJ2-3; TRBD2 might be the D (6 bases). V lost 0 bases and J lost 2, with 13 bases in between. Per the germline V gene, CDR1 is SGDLS and CDR2 is YYNGEE. The CDR3 has 16 residues. CDR3 nucleotides: TGTGCCAGCAGCGTAGGGGAGGCGGTACTCACAGATACGCAGTATTTT. The encoded protein is CASSVGEAVLTDTQYF.

The chain employs TRBV7-2 and TRBJ2-7; D is uncertain. The CDR3 has 14 amino acids. With 1 base removed from V and 2 bases from J, the gap between germline ends came to 9 bases. Germline V gives CDR1 SGHTA, CDR2 FQGNSA. Here the CDR3 DNA reads TGTGCCAGCAGCTTAGTCGGGTGGGCCTACGAGCAGTACTTC. Residues: CASSLVGWAYEQYF.

The rearrangement uses TRBV7-9 and TRBJ1-1; TRBD1 might be the D (5 bases). The CDR3 covers 16 residues. V was clipped by 5 bases and J by 4 bases, with 20 bases between them. The germline gives CDR1 SEHNR, CDR2 FQNEAQ (reference sequence). DNA for the CDR3: TGTGCCAGCAGCCCTAGGGGAGACGGGAGGGCCACTGAAGCTTTCTTT. Its protein product is CASSPRGDGRATEAFF.

The V gene is TRBV5-1, the J gene TRBJ1-2; D perhaps matches TRBD1 (6 bases). There are 14 residues in the CDR3. Between the trimmed V and J ends, which lost 4 bases and 5 bases, there was a span of 15 bases. Germline CDR1 SGHRS, CDR2 YFSETQ. The CDR3 protein is CASSGRGQRYGYTF. CDR3 DNA sequence: TGCGCCAGCAGCGGGAGAGGACAGAGATATGGCTACACCTTC.

V gene TRBV30 combines with J gene TRBJ1-2; 7 bases are a match to TRBD1. The CDR3 length is 14 residues. Per the germline V gene, CDR1 is GTSNPN and CDR2 is SVGIG (reference sequence). V shed 4 bases, J shed 2 bases, and the junction held 7 bases outside the gene matches. The CDR3 region has the DNA TGTGCCTGGACCCGACAGGGAAAAAACTATGGCTACACCTTC. Amino acid sequence: CAWTRQGKNYGYTF.

J is TRBJ2-7 and V is TRBV6-1, with D possibly being TRBD2 (5 bases). Germline V gene sequence: CDR1 MNHNS, CDR2 SASEGT. The CDR3 is 13 amino acids. V was pared by 2 bases and J by 7 bases, with 12 bases between. CDR3 nucleotide sequence: TGTGCCAGCAGTGAAAGGACTCTGTGGGAGCAGTACTTC. Translation: CASSERTLWEQYF.

V is TRBV28 and J is TRBJ1-2; 8 bases agree with TRBD1. The germline gives CDR1 MDHEN, CDR2 SYDVKM. The length of the CDR3 is 15 residues. The junction had 12 bases not matched to a gene; V was cut back by 6 bases and J by 6 bases. CDR3: CASRPPDRESNGYTF. CDR3 coding DNA: TGTGCCAGCAGGCCGCCGGACAGGGAATCGAATGGCTACACCTTC.

Concerning this clone: Different DNA sequences within this sample yield the same CDR3. CDR3 residues: CASSLREVAFF. As DNA, the CDR3 is TGTGCCAGCAGCCTTAGGGAGGTAGCTTTCTTT. The gene calls are TRBV7-9 and TRBJ1-1; D remains unclear. CDR3 length: 11 amino acids. Trimming shortened V by 5 bases and J by 10 bases, and 11 bases separated the two germline ends. Germline loops: CDR1 SEHNR, CDR2 FQNEAQ (reference sequence).

V is TRBV24-1 and J is TRBJ2-3; TRBD1 agrees at 9 bases. The J segment lost 2 bases and the V segment lost 9 bases, leaving 14 bases of the junction unmatched. The CDR3 runs 17 residues. Germline values: CDR1 KGHDR, CDR2 SFDVKD. The CDR3 DNA reads TGTGCCACCGGAGGAGCTGACCGGGACAGGGCCACAGATACGCAGTATTTT. It yields the protein CATGGADRDRATDTQYF.

This clone was observed once. The chain links TRBV2 to TRBJ2-5, with D possibly being TRBD2 (5 bases). Germline V gives CDR1 SNHLY, CDR2 FYNNEI. The CDR3 has 13 residues. The V and J ends lost 3 bases and 6 bases respectively, with 11 bases between them. The CDR3 sequence: CASSEEVMKTQYF. For the CDR3, the DNA is TGTGCCAGCAGTGAGGAGGTTATGAAGACCCAGTACTTC.